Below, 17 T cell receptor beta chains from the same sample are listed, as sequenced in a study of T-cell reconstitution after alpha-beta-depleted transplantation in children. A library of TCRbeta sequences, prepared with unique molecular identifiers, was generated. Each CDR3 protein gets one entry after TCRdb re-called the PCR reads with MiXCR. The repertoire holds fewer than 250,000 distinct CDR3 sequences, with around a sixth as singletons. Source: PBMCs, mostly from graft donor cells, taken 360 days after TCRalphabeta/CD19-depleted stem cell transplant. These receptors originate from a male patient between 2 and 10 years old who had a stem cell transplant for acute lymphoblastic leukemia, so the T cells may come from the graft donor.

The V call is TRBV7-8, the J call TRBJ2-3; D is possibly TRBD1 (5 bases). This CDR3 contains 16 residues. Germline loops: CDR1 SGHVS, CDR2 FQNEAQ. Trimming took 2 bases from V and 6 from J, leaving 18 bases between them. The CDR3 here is CASSLQIQGWWDTQYF. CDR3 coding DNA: TGTGCCAGCAGCTTACAGATTCAGGGATGGTGGGATACGCAGTATTTT.

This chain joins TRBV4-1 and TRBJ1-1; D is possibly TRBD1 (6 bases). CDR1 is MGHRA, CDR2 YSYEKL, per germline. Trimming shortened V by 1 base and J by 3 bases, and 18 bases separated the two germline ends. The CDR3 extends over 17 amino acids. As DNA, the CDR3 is TGCGCCAGCAGCCAAGGGGCCAGGACAGAGCCTCACACTGAAGCTTTCTTT. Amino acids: CASSQGARTEPHTEAFF.

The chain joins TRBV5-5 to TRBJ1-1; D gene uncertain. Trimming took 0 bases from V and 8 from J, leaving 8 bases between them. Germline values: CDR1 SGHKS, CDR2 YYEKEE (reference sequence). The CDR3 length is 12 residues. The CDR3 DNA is TGTGCCAGCAGCTTGGGCCTAGGAGAAGCTTTCTTT. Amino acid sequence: CASSLGLGEAFF.

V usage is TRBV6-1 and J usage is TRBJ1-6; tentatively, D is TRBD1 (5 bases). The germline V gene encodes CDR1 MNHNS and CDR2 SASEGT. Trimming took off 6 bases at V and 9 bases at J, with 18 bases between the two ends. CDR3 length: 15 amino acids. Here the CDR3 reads CASSRGDFGRSPLHF. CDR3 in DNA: TGTGCCAGCAGCCGGGGGGACTTTGGGCGTTCACCCCTCCACTTT.

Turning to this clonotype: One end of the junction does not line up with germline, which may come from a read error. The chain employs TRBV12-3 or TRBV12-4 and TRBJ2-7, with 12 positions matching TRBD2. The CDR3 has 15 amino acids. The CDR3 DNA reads TGTGCCAGCAGTCCTACTAGCGGGAGGTTCTACGAGGAGTACTTC. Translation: CASSPTSGRFYEEYF.

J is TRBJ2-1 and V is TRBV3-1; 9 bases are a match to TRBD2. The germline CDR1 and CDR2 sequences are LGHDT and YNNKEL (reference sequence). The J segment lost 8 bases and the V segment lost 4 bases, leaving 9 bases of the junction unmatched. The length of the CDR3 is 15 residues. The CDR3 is CASSLKAGGRDEQFF. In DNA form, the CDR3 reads TGTGCCAGCAGCCTGAAAGCGGGGGGTAGAGATGAGCAGTTCTTC.

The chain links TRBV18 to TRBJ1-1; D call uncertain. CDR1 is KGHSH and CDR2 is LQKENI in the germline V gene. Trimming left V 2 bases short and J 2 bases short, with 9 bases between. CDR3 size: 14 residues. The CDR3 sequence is CASSPGVQNTEAFF. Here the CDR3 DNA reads TGTGCCAGCTCACCAGGGGTGCAAAACACTGAAGCTTTCTTT.

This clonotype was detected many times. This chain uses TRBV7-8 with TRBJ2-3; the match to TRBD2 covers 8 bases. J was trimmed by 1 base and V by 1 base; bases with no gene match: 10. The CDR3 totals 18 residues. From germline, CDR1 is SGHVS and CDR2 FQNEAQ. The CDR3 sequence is CASSLEVASGGGTDTQYF. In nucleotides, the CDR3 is TGTGCCAGCAGCTTAGAGGTGGCGAGCGGGGGAGGCACAGATACGCAGTATTTT.

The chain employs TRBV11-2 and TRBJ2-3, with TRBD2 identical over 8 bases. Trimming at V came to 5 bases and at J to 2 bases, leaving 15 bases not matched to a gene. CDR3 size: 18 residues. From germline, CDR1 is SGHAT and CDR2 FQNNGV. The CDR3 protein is CASSALGGGGPITDTQYF. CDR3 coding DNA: TGTGCCAGCAGCGCACTCGGGGGCGGGGGGCCGATCACAGATACGCAGTATTTT.

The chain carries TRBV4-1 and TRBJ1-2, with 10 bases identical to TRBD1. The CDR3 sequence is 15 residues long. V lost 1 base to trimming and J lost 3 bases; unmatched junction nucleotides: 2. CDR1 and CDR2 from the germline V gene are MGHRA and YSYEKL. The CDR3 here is CASSQGQGADYGYTF. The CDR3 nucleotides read TGCGCCAGCAGCCAAGGACAGGGGGCGGACTATGGCTACACCTTC.

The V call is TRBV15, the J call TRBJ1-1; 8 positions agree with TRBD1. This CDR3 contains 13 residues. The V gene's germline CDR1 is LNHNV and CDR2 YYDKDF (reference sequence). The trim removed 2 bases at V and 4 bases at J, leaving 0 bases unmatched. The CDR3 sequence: CATSRTGGTEAFF. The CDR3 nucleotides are TGTGCCACCAGCAGAACAGGGGGCACTGAAGCTTTCTTT.

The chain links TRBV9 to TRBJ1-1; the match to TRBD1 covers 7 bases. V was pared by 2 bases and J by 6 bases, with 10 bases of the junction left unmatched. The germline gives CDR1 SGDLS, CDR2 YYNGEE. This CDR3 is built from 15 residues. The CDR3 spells CASSVASGTVAEAFF. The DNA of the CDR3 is TGTGCCAGCAGCGTGGCCTCCGGGACAGTGGCTGAAGCTTTCTTT.

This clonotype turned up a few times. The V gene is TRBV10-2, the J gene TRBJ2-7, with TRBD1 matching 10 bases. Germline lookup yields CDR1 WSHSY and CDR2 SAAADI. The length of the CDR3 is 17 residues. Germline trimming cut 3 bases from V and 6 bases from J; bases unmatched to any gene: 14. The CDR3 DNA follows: TGCGCCAGCAGTGACCTTGGGGACAGGGGCTCCTTGGGCGAGCAGTACTTC. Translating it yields CASSDLGDRGSLGEQYF.

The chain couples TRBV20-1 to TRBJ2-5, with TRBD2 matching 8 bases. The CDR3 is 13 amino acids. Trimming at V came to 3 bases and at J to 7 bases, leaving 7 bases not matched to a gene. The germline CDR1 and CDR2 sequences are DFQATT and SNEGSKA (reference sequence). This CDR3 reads CSARQGTSGTQYF. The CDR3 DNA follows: TGCAGTGCTAGGCAAGGCACTAGCGGGACCCAGTACTTC.

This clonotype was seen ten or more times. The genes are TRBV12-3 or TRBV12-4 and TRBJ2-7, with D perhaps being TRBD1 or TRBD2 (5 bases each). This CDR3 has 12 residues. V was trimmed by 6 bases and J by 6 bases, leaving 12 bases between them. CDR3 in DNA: TGTGCCAGCAGCAGCACAGGACTCGAGCAGTACTTC. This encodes CASSSTGLEQYF.

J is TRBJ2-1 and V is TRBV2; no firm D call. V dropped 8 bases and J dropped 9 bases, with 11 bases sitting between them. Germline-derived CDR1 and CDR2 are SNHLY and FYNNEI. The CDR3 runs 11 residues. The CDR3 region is CASPTRTEQFF. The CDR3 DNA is TGTGCCAGCCCTACGAGGACTGAGCAGTTCTTC.

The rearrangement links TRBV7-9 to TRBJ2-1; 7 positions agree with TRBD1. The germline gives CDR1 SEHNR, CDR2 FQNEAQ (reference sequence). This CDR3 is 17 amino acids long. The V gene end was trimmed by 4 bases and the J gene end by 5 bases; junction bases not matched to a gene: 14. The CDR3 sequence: CASSYRSSGQSNNEQFF. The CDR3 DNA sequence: TGTGCCAGCAGCTATAGGTCGTCGGGACAGAGTAACAATGAGCAGTTCTTC.